The 17 T cell receptor beta chains presented below share a single source sample, sequenced in a study of shared clonotypes between healthy human individuals. This table comes from immunoSEQ multiplex PCR, and its TCRdb copy is limited to in-frame clones, with some not included. The sample holds roughly 2.1 million clones; roughly 91% are singletons and the top ten take over 1.5%. The naive CD8 subset, CD45RO-negative cells positively selected for CCR7, excluded terminally differentiated effector memory CD45RA+ cells. The sequencing sample was made of naive CD8+ T cells from PBMCs. All receptors come from a young man in good health. Some clones in this sample may be carry-over from other donors' samples.

The rearrangement joins TRBV28 to TRBJ1-1; the D is unclear. Germline CDR1 and CDR2: MDHEN and SYDVKM. The CDR3 is 13 amino acids. V lost 4 bases and J lost 7, with 13 bases in between. CDR3 nucleotide sequence: TGTGCCAGCAGTTCCCCGTGGGCAGTTGAAGCTTTCTTT. It yields the protein CASSSPWAVEAFF. The full variable domain, its missing parts supplied by reference TRBV28 and TRBJ1-1, is DVKVTQSSRYLVKRTGEKVFLECVQDMDHENMFWYRQDPGLGLRLIYFSYDVKMKEKGDIPEGYSVSREKKERFSLILESASTNQTSMYLCASSSPWAVEAFFGQGTRLTVV.

The V gene is TRBV11-2, the J gene TRBJ2-3; TRBD2 is a possible D gene (6 bases). Germline V gene sequence: CDR1 SGHAT, CDR2 FQNNGV. The CDR3 has 15 residues. V lost 5 bases and J 2 bases, leaving 14 bases between the germline ends. The CDR3 coding sequence is TGTGCCAGCAGCCCCGTTGGGAGGTTCACAGATACGCAGTATTTT. Residues: CASSPVGRFTDTQYF.

This chain connects TRBV6-6 to TRBJ2-7; D possibly matches TRBD1 or TRBD2 (6 bases each). Trimming shortened V by 6 bases and J by 2 bases, and 17 bases separated the two germline ends. Germline V gives CDR1 MNHNY, CDR2 SVGAGI (reference sequence). This CDR3 has 15 residues. DNA for the CDR3: TGTGCCAGCAGCCCCGGGGGCAGGGAGGCCTACGAGCAGTACTTC. This codes for CASSPGGREAYEQYF.

The V call is TRBV9, the J call TRBJ2-1; maybe TRBD2 (5 bases). The CDR3 contains 14 residues. The germline V gene has CDR1 SGDLS and CDR2 YYNGEE. V shed 4 bases and J shed 7 bases, with 15 bases lying between them. The CDR3 here is CASSPEARRNEQFF. Here the CDR3 DNA reads TGTGCCAGCAGCCCCGAGGCCCGGAGGAATGAGCAGTTCTTC.

The chain joins TRBV10-3 to TRBJ1-1, with TRBD1 matching 9 bases. Germline lookup yields CDR1 ENHRY and CDR2 SYGVKD. The CDR3 runs 17 residues. J gave up 0 bases and V 3 bases, and 8 bases lay outside the gene matches. CDR3 amino acids: CAISERGTGSLNTEAFF. CDR3 coding DNA: TGTGCCATCAGTGAAAGGGGGACAGGGTCCCTGAACACTGAAGCTTTCTTT.

This CDR3 is CASSSLKGTPGEKLFF. The CDR3 coding sequence is TGTGCCAGCAGCAGCCTCAAGGGAACACCTGGGGAAAAACTGTTTTTT. The chain couples TRBV7-8 to TRBJ1-4; D call uncertain. V was cut by 5 bases and J by 8 bases, with 21 bases left in between. The CDR3 contains 16 residues. Germline lookup yields CDR1 SGHVS and CDR2 FQNEAQ. Full variable domain (remainder filled in from reference TRBV7-8 and TRBJ1-4): GAGVSQSPRYKVAKRGQDVALRCDPISGHVSLFWYQQALGQGPEFLTYFQNEAQLDKSGLPSDRFFAERPEGSVSTLKIQRTQQEDSAVYLCASSSLKGTPGEKLFFGSGTQLSVL.

V and J are TRBV27 and TRBJ2-2; 12 nucleotides agree with TRBD2. Germline CDR1 reads MNHEY; CDR2 reads SMNVEV (reference sequence). The J segment lost 5 bases and the V segment lost 3 bases, leaving 4 bases of the junction unmatched. CDR3 length: 16 amino acids. CDR3 amino acids: CASSLTSGRPTGELFF. CDR3 nucleotides: TGTGCCAGCAGTTTGACTAGCGGGAGACCAACCGGGGAGCTGTTTTTT.

The V call is TRBV5-1, the J call TRBJ2-1; maybe TRBD2 (7 bases). CDR1 and CDR2 from the germline V gene are SGHRS and YFSETQ. The CDR3 sequence is 16 residues long. Trimming removed 0 bases at V and 1 base at J, with 11 bases between. The CDR3 DNA follows: TGCGCCAGCAGCTTGGTAGGGGGGGAATCCTACAATGAGCAGTTCTTC. Its protein is CASSLVGGESYNEQFF.

This clone was detected only a few times. The chain carries TRBV9 and TRBJ1-1; 8 positions match TRBD1. The CDR3 totals 16 residues. V was pared by 3 bases and J by 0 bases, with 7 bases of the junction left unmatched. Germline CDR1 is SGDLS and CDR2 is YYNGEE. In DNA form, the CDR3 reads TGTGCCAGCAGCGGACCAGGGGGCTTCATGAACACTGAAGCTTTCTTT. This gives the protein CASSGPGGFMNTEAFF.

The chain carries TRBV5-6 and TRBJ2-2, with D unclear. The germline V gene has CDR1 SGHDT and CDR2 YYEEEE. The V gene lost 2 bases and the J gene lost 0 bases, with 11 bases spanning the gap. The CDR3 covers 16 residues. The CDR3 DNA follows: TGTGCCAGCAGCTTTCCCTGGCGGTCGAACACCGGGGAGCTGTTTTTT. This sequence encodes CASSFPWRSNTGELFF.

CDR3 sequence: CASSDRTSPGEQFF. DNA for the CDR3: TGTGCCAGCAGCGATCGGACCTCGCCGGGAGAGCAGTTCTTC. J is TRBJ2-1 and V is TRBV9; D possibly corresponds to TRBD2 (5 bases). The CDR3 sequence is 14 residues long. Trimming removed 3 bases at V and 10 bases at J, with 17 bases between. Germline-derived CDR1 and CDR2 are SGDLS and YYNGEE.

The chain employs TRBV6-5 and TRBJ1-1; no definite D call. This CDR3 is built from 14 residues. In germline, CDR1 is MNHEY, CDR2 SVGAGI. V lost 7 bases to trimming and J lost 5 bases, with 17 bases between them. The DNA of the CDR3 is TGTGCCAGCACCTTAACTGATTGGGGAACTGAAGCTTTCTTT. Translating it yields CASTLTDWGTEAFF.

The V gene is TRBV5-1, the J gene TRBJ1-1; possible D gene TRBD1, 6 bases. Germline V gene sequence: CDR1 SGHRS, CDR2 YFSETQ. Trimming stripped 6 bases from V and 6 bases from J, with 15 bases between. The CDR3 is made up of 13 amino acids. CDR3 sequence reads: CASKFQGRAEAFF. In DNA, the CDR3 is TGCGCCAGCAAGTTTCAGGGGAGGGCTGAAGCTTTCTTT.

CDR3 amino acids: CASSQDSGTREKLFF. CDR3 bases: TGCGCCAGCAGCCAAGATAGTGGGACCAGAGAAAAACTGTTTTTT. The V gene is TRBV4-3, the J gene TRBJ1-4; weak D call: TRBD1 (5 bases). This CDR3 has 15 amino acids. V lost 0 bases, J lost 8 bases, and 13 bases lay in between. CDR1 is LGHNA, CDR2 YSLEER, per germline.

The chain uses TRBV7-9 and TRBJ2-7; a possible D gene is TRBD2 (5 bases). V was pared by 5 bases and J by 2 bases, with 16 bases between. The CDR3 consists of 15 residues. The V gene's germline CDR1 is SEHNR and CDR2 FQNEAQ (reference sequence). In nucleotides, the CDR3 is TGTGCCAGCAGCCCAAACCGGGAACTAACCTACGAGCAGTACTTC. As protein: CASSPNRELTYEQYF.

The gene calls are TRBV28 and TRBJ2-7, with D possibly matching TRBD1 (5 bases). The length of the CDR3 is 17 residues. Germline lookup yields CDR1 MDHEN and CDR2 SYDVKM. V was trimmed by 4 bases and J by 1 base, leaving 20 bases between them. For the CDR3, the DNA is TGTGCCAGCAGTTCCCACAGGACAAACCAACTTTCCTACGAGCAGTACTTC. It specifies CASSSHRTNQLSYEQYF.

This clone was observed once. The rearrangement joins TRBV27 to TRBJ1-2; D call uncertain. This CDR3 comprises 14 residues. The V gene lost 6 bases and the J gene lost 1 base, with 12 bases spanning the gap. CDR1 and CDR2 from the germline V gene are MNHEY and SMNVEV (reference sequence). For the CDR3, the DNA is TGTGCCAGCAGCCCCCGAGGGCTTAACTATGGCTACACCTTC. Translated: CASSPRGLNYGYTF.